Each of the 19 T cell receptor beta chains below was sequenced from the same sample in a study of regulatory T cells in long-lasting Graves disease. Libraries of TCR beta came from iRepertoire HTBI primers plus Arm-PCR of CDR3 regions. MiXCR, run by TCRdb on the multiplex PCR reads, gives a single entry per CDR3 protein. The sample yields 350,000 to 450,000 distinct CDR3 sequences, 20% to 25% seen once. The time point is: persistent/refractory GD, antithyroid drugs over 5 years with positive TRAb. PBMC RNA served as the TCR library source. The material sequenced was peripheral blood mononuclear cells (PBMCs), taken when the disease was refractory, from a patient treated with antithyroid drugs. The receptors stem from a female donor with Graves disease.

The chain combines TRBV14 with TRBJ1-4, with 7 bases lining up with TRBD1. Germline V gene lookup returns CDR1 SGHDN and CDR2 FVKESK. The CDR3 sequence is 16 residues long. The V gene end was trimmed by 1 base and the J gene end by 8 bases; junction bases not matched to a gene: 10. CDR3 region: CASSQALQGRGEKLFF. The CDR3 nucleotides read TGTGCCAGCAGCCAAGCCTTACAGGGCAGGGGGGAAAAACTGTTTTTT. Filled out from reference TRBV14 and TRBJ1-4, the complete variable domain reads EAGVTQFPSHSVIEKGQTVTLRCDPISGHDNLYWYRRVMGKEIKFLLHFVKESKQDESGMPNNRFLAERTGGTYSTLKVQPAELEDSGVYFCASSQALQGRGEKLFFGSGTQLSVL.

This chain connects TRBV28 to TRBJ2-1; 8 bases match TRBD2. The CDR3 totals 15 residues. CDR1 and CDR2 from the germline V gene are MDHEN and SYDVKM. Trimming took 6 bases from V and 9 from J; bases not matched to a gene: 13. In DNA, the CDR3 is TGTGCCAGCAGCACTTGGACTAGCCTCTTGAGTGAGCAGTTCTTC. It translates to CASSTWTSLLSEQFF.

This clonotype appeared many times. The chain couples TRBV24-1 to TRBJ1-2; no reliable D call. The CDR3 totals 14 residues. V lost 2 bases and J 2 bases, leaving 8 bases between the germline ends. CDR1 KGHDR and CDR2 SFDVKD come from the germline V gene. This CDR3 reads CATSDSSGNYGYTF. The DNA for the CDR3 is TGTGCCACCAGTGATTCGTCGGGGAACTATGGCTACACCTTC.

This clonotype appeared many times. The V call is TRBV12-3 or TRBV12-4, the J call TRBJ1-1, with D hard to call. Trimming removed 3 bases from V and 6 bases from J, with 5 bases in between. The CDR3 loop spans 11 amino acids. The CDR3 region is CASSLHPEAFF. DNA of the CDR3: TGTGCCAGCAGTTTGCATCCTGAAGCTTTCTTT.

This clonotype was counted at least ten times. This rearrangement joins TRBV29-1 to TRBJ1-1; D is undetermined. Between the trimmed V and J ends, which lost 1 base and 3 bases, there was a span of 12 bases. Germline values: CDR1 SQVTM, CDR2 ANQGSEA. This CDR3 is built from 14 residues. CDR3 loop: CSVEGDRDDTEAFF. DNA of the CDR3: TGCAGCGTTGAAGGTGATCGGGATGACACTGAAGCTTTCTTT.

This clonotype was recorded at least ten times. This chain connects TRBV30 to TRBJ1-2; TRBD1 aligns across 9 bases. This CDR3 is built from 13 residues. V lost 5 bases and J lost 6; bases outside the gene matches: 7. Germline V gives CDR1 GTSNPN, CDR2 SVGIG (reference sequence). The CDR3 here is CAWLPQGAHGYTF. Here the CDR3 DNA reads TGTGCCTGGCTTCCACAGGGGGCCCATGGCTACACCTTC.

The chain uses TRBV20-1 and TRBJ2-1, with 8 bases that match TRBD2. Germline V gene sequence: CDR1 DFQATT, CDR2 SNEGSKA (reference sequence). The V gene end was trimmed by 6 bases and the J gene end by 6 bases; junction bases not matched to a gene: 10. The CDR3 extends over 14 amino acids. Here the CDR3 reads CSAPGTRRSNEQFF. The CDR3 DNA sequence: TGCAGTGCACCCGGGACTAGGCGTAGCAATGAGCAGTTCTTC.

This rearrangement joins TRBV11-1 to TRBJ2-7, with 8 positions matching TRBD2. Germline CDR1 reads SGHAT; CDR2 reads FQDESV (reference sequence). Unmatched junction bases numbered 11, after V lost 2 bases and J lost 11 bases. The CDR3 length is 14 residues. The CDR3 loop reads CASSLFSSLAVKYF. CDR3 DNA sequence: TGTGCCAGCAGCTTATTTTCCTCACTAGCGGTGAAGTACTTC. The full variable domain, in which reference TRBV11-1 and TRBJ2-7 provide the parts outside the CDR3, is EAEVAQSPRYKITEKSQAVAFWCDPISGHATLYWYRQILGQGPELLVQFQDESVVDDSQLPKDRFSAERLKGVDSTLKIQPAELGDSAMYLCASSLFSSLAVKYFGPGTRLTVT.

The CDR3, as DNA: TGTGCCAGCAGTTACGGTGGGGAGCCCTCCTCTGGAAACACCATATATTTT. Its translation is CASSYGGEPSSGNTIYF. The V gene is TRBV6-5, the J gene TRBJ1-3; D not resolved. V was clipped by 2 bases and J by 0 bases, with 14 bases between them. Germline-derived CDR1 and CDR2 are MNHEY and SVGAGI. CDR3 length: 17 amino acids.

Worth noting for this clonotype: Only one base separates this from a far larger clonotype, so it likely reflects a read error. V and J are TRBV12-3 or TRBV12-4 and TRBJ1-2; TRBD1 aligns across 8 bases. With 6 bases clipped from V and 10 bases from J, the junction kept 10 bases outside the gene matches. This CDR3 contains 13 residues. DNA of the CDR3: TGTGCCAGCAGCTCCGGGACAGGTTCTGACTACACCTTC. As protein: CASSSGTGSDYTF.

This clonotype was observed at least ten times. The CDR3 region has the DNA TGTGCCAGCAGCGCGACCGGGACGGGGTCCTACGAGCAGTACTTC. Translation gives CASSATGTGSYEQYF. V gene TRBV9 combines with J gene TRBJ2-7; D is possibly TRBD1 or TRBD2 (5 bases each). Trimming pared 3 bases from V and 1 base from J, leaving 14 bases between. This CDR3 has 15 residues. Germline CDR1 is SGDLS and CDR2 is YYNGEE.

The genes are TRBV19 and TRBJ1-6; perhaps TRBD1 as D (5 bases). The V gene's germline CDR1 is LNHDA and CDR2 SQIVND (reference sequence). This CDR3 is built from 14 residues. V was cut by 7 bases and J by 14 bases, with 21 bases left in between. The CDR3 nucleotides read TGTGCCAGTACCAAAAGGGGTCGACCAGAATCCCTCCACTTT. It yields the protein CASTKRGRPESLHF.

This clonotype occurred many times. The chain combines TRBV28 with TRBJ1-1, with 10 bases identical to TRBD1. This CDR3 has 14 amino acids. V lost 7 bases and J lost 10; bases outside the gene matches: 12. Germline V gives CDR1 MDHEN, CDR2 SYDVKM. CDR3 nucleotide sequence: TGTGCCAGCATTGATCCGGGACAGGGGCTGGGAGCTTTCTTT. As protein: CASIDPGQGLGAFF.

This clonotype was found many times. The rearrangement joins TRBV10-3 to TRBJ1-2; D ambiguous. This CDR3 comprises 13 residues. Germline V lookup: CDR1 ENHRY, CDR2 SYGVKD. V was pared by 0 bases and J by 5 bases, with 7 bases between. The CDR3 sequence: CAISESTRYGYTF. The CDR3 nucleotides read TGTGCCATCAGTGAGTCCACACGGTATGGCTACACCTTC.

V is TRBV30 and J is TRBJ1-1, with TRBD1 as a possible D gene (5 bases). Germline-derived CDR1 and CDR2 are GTSNPN and SVGIG (reference sequence). The ends were cut back, 2 bases at V and 1 base at J, with 14 bases in the middle. The CDR3 spans 15 residues. Here the CDR3 reads CAWSLLGGGNTEAFF. The CDR3 bases are TGTGCCTGGAGTCTCCTCGGGGGGGGGAACACTGAAGCTTTCTTT.

The chain combines TRBV10-3 with TRBJ2-7, with a weak D call TRBD2 (5 bases). The V end was cut by 0 bases, the J end by 2 bases, with 11 bases between. The CDR3 loop spans 15 amino acids. CDR1 and CDR2 from the germline V gene are ENHRY and SYGVKD. The CDR3 spells CAISESSSRPYEQYF. The CDR3 DNA reads TGTGCCATCAGTGAGTCTTCTAGCCGCCCCTACGAGCAGTACTTC.

Concerning this clonotype itself: Compared with germline, one end of the junction differs, possibly owing to a read error. The rearrangement uses TRBV11-2 and TRBJ1-1, with D possibly being TRBD1 (6 bases). This CDR3 is 15 amino acids long. Germline CDR1 and CDR2: SGHAT and FQNNGV. The chain's CDR3 is CASSYPGVAYTEASF. In nucleotides, the CDR3 is TGTGCCAGCAGCTACCCAGGGGTTGCGTACACTGAAGCTTCCTTT.

As regards this clonotype: One junction end disagrees with the germline gene, perhaps due to a read error. The rearrangement links TRBV6-1 to TRBJ2-1; D may be TRBD2 (5 bases). This CDR3 region has 13 residues. In germline, CDR1 is MNHNS, CDR2 SASEGT. The CDR3 region has the DNA TGTGCCAGCAGTGAGGGTGGACTGCTTGAGGAGTTCTTC. Translation: CASSEGGLLEEFF.

V and J are TRBV6-1 and TRBJ2-5; D is ambiguous. The CDR3 totals 12 residues. Germline V CDR1 and CDR2: MNHNS, SASEGT. Trimming removed 6 bases from V and 3 bases from J, with 8 bases in between. Here the CDR3 reads CASRDLEETQYF. The CDR3 DNA reads TGTGCCAGCAGAGACCTTGAAGAGACCCAGTACTTC.